This TCR beta chain is from a study of T cell responses to AZD1222 COVID-19 vaccine. CDR1 is MNHEY and CDR2 is SVGAGI in the germline V gene. The CDR3 runs to 15 residues. After removal of 6 bases from V and 0 bases from J, the junction contained 2 bases not matched to a gene. Comments on this clone: The antigen remains unidentified.

General study findings and limits: Baseline seropositives among AZD1222 recipients totaled only six or seven. Clonal diversity was possibly underestimated, and white British individuals and females predominated among donors.

Repertoires were generated with immunoSEQ multiplex PCR, while TCRdb's copy carries only in-frame clones and drops some. The table has about 110,000 clones, 87% seen once. The analysis combined second doses at about 4 or about 12 weeks. The sequenced sample was peripheral blood, obtained 28 days after the second AZD1222 dose. The source of this sequence is an adult who received the AZD1222 COVID-19 vaccine. The J gene is TRBJ2-7, the V gene TRBV6-5; 13 nucleotides match TRBD2. DNA for the CDR3: TGTGCCAGCAGCAGGACTAGCGGGAGCTCCTACGAGCAGTACTTC. Translating gives CASSRTSGSSYEQYF.